This T cell receptor (beta chain) was recovered during a study of T cell responses to AZD1222 COVID-19 vaccine. Here immunoSEQ multiplex PCR was the method, and the copy in TCRdb shows in-frame clones only, minus some. The data contain more than 20,000 clones, around 87% of them singletons. In regard to this clone: Its matching antigen is unknown.

Study observations and caveats: Reportedly, nearly half the spike-specific TCRs target unmutated variant regions.

Material: peripheral blood, obtained 28 days after the second AZD1222 dose. The clonotype originates from an adult who received the AZD1222 COVID-19 vaccine.

The CDR3 protein is CSASLGGAYNSPLHF. The CDR3 DNA reads TGCAGTGCTAGTTTAGGGGGCGCCTATAATTCACCCCTCCACTTT. V usage is TRBV20-1 and J usage is TRBJ1-6, with TRBD1 matching 7 bases. CDR1 is DFQATT and CDR2 is SNEGSKA in the germline V gene (reference sequence). This CDR3 spans 15 amino acids. V lost 3 bases and J lost 2; bases outside the gene matches: 4.